The sequence of this T cell receptor (beta chain) was determined in a study of T cell repertoires in cytomegalovirus infection. Across the study: TCR beta signatures that were public indicated CMV infection and matching HLA type. Overall study findings and caveats: Predominance within the ex vivo response was attributable to HLA-C-restricted CMV-specific TCR beta clonotypes. Frequencies of public TCR beta families were cumulated, and this identified carriers of CMV plus the relevant HLA.

This CDR3 is built from 14 residues. V dropped 3 bases and J dropped 6 bases, with 15 bases sitting between them. Germline assignment: CDR1 SGHRS and CDR2 YFSETQ. Each CDR3 protein is one row after TCRdb ran MiXCR on the reads. The data show approximately 700,000 distinct CDR3 sequences, less than 40% seen once. This clonotype was seen a few times. Its antigen is unidentified. The V call is TRBV5-1, the J call TRBJ1-1; D perhaps matches TRBD1 (5 bases). The TCR originated in a human donor in good health (CMV status not recorded). Some clones in this sample may be carry-over from other donors' samples. The sample was PBMCs. In DNA form, the CDR3 reads TGCGCCAGCAGCTCGGGACGCGTGGGCCCTGAAGCTTTCTTT. Protein: CASSSGRVGPEAFF.